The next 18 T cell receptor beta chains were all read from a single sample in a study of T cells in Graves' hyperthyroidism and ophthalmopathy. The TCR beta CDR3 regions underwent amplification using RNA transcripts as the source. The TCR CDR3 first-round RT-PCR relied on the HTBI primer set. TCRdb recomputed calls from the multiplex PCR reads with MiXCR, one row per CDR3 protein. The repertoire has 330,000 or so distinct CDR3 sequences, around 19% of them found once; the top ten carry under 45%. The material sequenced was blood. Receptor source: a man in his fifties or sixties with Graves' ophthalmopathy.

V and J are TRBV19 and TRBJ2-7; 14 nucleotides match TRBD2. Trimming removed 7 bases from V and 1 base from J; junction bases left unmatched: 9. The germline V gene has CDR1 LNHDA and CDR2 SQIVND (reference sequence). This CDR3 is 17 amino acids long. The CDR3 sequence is CASTAGTSGSSSYEQYF. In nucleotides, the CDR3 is TGTGCCAGTACCGCCGGGACTAGCGGGAGTTCGTCCTACGAGCAGTACTTC.

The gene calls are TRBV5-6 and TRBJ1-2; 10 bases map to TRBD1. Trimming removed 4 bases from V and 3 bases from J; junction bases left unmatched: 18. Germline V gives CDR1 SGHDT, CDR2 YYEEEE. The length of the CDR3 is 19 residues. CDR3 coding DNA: TGTGCCAGCAGCAAAACTGGACAGGGGGAACGTGAATGGCACTATGGCTACACCTTC. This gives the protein CASSKTGQGEREWHYGYTF.

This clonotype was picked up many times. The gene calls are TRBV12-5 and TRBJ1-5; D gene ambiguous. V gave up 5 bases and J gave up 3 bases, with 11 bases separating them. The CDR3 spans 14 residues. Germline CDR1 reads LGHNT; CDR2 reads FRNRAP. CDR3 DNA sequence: TGTGCTAGTGGTCCGGACGGGTTCAATCAGCCCCAGCATTTT. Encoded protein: CASGPDGFNQPQHF. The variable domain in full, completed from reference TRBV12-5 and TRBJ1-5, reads DARVTQTPRHKVTEMGQEVTMRCQPILGHNTVFWYRQTMMQGLELLAYFRNRAPLDDSGMPKDRFSAEMPDATLATLKIQPSEPRDSAVYFCASGPDGFNQPQHFGDGTRLSIL.

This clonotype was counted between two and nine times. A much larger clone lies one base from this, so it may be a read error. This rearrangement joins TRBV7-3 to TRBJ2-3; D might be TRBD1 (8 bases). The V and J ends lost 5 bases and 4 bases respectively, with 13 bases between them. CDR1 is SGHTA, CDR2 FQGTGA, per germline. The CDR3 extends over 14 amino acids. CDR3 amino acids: CASSRQGRADTQYF. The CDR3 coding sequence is TGTGCCAGCAGCCGACAGGGGAGGGCAGATACGCAGTATTTT.

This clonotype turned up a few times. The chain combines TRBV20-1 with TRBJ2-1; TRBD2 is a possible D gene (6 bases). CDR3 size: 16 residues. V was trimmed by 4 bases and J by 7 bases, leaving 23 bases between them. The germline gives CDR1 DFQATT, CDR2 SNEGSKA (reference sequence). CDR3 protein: CSATPETRIGRNEQFF. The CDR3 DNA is TGCAGTGCTACCCCCGAGACTAGAATAGGAAGGAATGAGCAGTTCTTC.

The CDR3 region has the DNA TGTGCCAGCAGGATCGGGGCAGGGGCCTACAATGAGCAGTTCTTC. It yields the protein CASRIGAGAYNEQFF. This chain joins TRBV27 and TRBJ2-1, with D perhaps TRBD1 (6 bases). CDR1 is MNHEY and CDR2 is SMNVEV in the germline V gene (reference sequence). The V end was cut by 6 bases, the J end by 2 bases, with 14 bases between. The CDR3 length is 15 residues.

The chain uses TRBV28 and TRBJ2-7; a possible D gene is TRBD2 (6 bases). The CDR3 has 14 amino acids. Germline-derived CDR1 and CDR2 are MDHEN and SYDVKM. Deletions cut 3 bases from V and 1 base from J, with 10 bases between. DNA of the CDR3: TGTGCCAGCAGTTTCGCGGGAATGTCCTACGAGCAGTACTTC. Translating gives CASSFAGMSYEQYF.

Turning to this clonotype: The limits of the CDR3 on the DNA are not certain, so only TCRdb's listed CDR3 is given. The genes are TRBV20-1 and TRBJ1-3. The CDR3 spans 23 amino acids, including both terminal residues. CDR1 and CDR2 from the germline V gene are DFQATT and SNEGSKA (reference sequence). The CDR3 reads CSAMPLTSGSQYEQYFGPDTIYF.

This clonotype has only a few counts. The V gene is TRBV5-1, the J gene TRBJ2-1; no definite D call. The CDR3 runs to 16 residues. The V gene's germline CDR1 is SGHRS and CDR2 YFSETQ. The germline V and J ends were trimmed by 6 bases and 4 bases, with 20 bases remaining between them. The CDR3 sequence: CASTRTGPNLYNEQFF. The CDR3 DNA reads TGCGCCAGCACCAGGACCGGTCCTAACCTTTACAATGAGCAGTTCTTC.

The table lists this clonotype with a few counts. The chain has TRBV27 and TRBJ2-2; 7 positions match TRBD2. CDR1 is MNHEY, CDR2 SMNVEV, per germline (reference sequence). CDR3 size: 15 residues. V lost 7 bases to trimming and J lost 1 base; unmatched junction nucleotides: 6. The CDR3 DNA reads TGTGCCAGCAAATCGACTAGCCTGAACACCGGGGAGCTGTTTTTT. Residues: CASKSTSLNTGELFF.

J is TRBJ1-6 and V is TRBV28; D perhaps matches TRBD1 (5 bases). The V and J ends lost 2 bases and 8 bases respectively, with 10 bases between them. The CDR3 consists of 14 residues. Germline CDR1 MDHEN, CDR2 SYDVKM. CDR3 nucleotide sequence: TGTGCCAGCAGTTTAGGGGGGGTGGATTCACCCCTCCACTTT. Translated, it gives CASSLGGVDSPLHF.

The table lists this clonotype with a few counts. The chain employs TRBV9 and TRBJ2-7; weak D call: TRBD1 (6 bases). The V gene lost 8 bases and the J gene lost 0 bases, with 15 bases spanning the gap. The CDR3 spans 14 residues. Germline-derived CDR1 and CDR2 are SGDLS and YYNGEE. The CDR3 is CARNTGISSYEQYF. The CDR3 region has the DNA TGTGCCAGGAATACAGGGATTAGCTCCTACGAGCAGTACTTC.

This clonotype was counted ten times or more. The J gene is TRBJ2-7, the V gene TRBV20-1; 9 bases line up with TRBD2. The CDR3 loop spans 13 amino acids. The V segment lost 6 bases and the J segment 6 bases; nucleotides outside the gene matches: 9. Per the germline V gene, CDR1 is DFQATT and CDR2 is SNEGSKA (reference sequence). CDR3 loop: CSARTSVLTEQYF. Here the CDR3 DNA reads TGCAGTGCAAGGACTAGCGTTCTTACCGAGCAGTACTTC.

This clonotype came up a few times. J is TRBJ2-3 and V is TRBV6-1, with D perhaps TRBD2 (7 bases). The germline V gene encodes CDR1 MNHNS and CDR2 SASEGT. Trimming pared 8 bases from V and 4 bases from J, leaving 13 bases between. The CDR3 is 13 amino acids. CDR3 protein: CASPRGGADTQYF. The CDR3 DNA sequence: TGTGCCAGCCCCAGGGGAGGGGCAGATACGCAGTATTTT.

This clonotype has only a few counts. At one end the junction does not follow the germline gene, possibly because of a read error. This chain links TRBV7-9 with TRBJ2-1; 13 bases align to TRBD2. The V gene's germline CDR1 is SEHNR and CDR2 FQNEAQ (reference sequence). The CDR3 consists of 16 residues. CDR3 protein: CASSDRTSGGYNEQSF. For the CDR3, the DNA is TGTGCCAGCAGCGATCGGACTAGCGGGGGCTACAATGAGCAGTCCTTC. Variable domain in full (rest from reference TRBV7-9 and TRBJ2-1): DTGVSQNPRHKITKRGQNVTFRCDPISEHNRLYWYRQTLGQGPEFLTYFQNEAQLEKSRLLSDRFSAERPKGSFSTLEIQRTEQGDSAMYLCASSDRTSGGYNEQSFGPGTRLTVL.

The CDR3 DNA reads as TGTGCCAGCAGCTTGGACCCGGGTGATTACACCTTC. This gives the protein CASSLDPGDYTF. This sequence joins TRBV5-6 and TRBJ1-2; D remains unclear. The V and J ends lost 0 bases and 11 bases respectively, with 11 bases between them. Germline CDR1 and CDR2: SGHDT and YYEEEE. This CDR3 has 12 residues.

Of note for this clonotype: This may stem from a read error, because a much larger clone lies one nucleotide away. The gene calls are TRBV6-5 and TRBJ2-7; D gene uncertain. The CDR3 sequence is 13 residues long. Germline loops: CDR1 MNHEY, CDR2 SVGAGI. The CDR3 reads CASSYGQAYEQCF. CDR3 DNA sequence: TGTGCCAGCAGTTACGGGCAGGCCTACGAGCAGTGCTTC.

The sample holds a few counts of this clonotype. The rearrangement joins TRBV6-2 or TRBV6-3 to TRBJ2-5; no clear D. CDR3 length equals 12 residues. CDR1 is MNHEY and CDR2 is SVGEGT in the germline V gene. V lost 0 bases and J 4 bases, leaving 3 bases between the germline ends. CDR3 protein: CASSYSSETQYF. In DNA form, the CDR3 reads TGTGCCAGCAGTTACTCTTCAGAGACCCAGTACTTC.